Listed below are T cell receptor beta chains from one sample, sequenced in a study of T cell repertoires in cytomegalovirus infection. TCRdb independently ran MiXCR on the reads; one entry per CDR3 protein. This table has approximately 500,000 distinct CDR3 sequences, about 33% appearing once. Their cognate antigens are unknown. The sample in question was cultured PBMCs, obtained from culture after CMV antigen stimulation. Source of these receptors: a human donor in good health (CMV status not recorded). Some clones in this sample may be carry-over from other donors' samples. CDR3s leave out the opening cysteine and the closing phenylalanine or tryptophan. Fields, in order: J gene, V gene, CDR3 protein.

j_call: TRBJ1-5; v_call: TRBV7-2; cdr3_aa: ASSSGQGPGSPQH
j_call: TRBJ2-1; v_call: TRBV20-1; cdr3_aa: SAPPGANPNEQF
j_call: TRBJ2-3; v_call: TRBV7-2; cdr3_aa: ASSLGGSGRTDTQY
j_call: TRBJ2-1; v_call: TRBV20-1; cdr3_aa: SACGNARGVVNNEQF
j_call: TRBJ2-6; v_call: TRBV28; cdr3_aa: ASSLPPGSGANVLT
j_call: TRBJ2-2; v_call: TRBV23-1; cdr3_aa: ASSALTDNTGELF
j_call: TRBJ2-3; v_call: TRBV7-2; cdr3_aa: ASSRRTSGSGTDTQY
j_call: TRBJ2-1; v_call: TRBV23-1; cdr3_aa: ASSQAGAGYNEQF
j_call: TRBJ1-2; v_call: TRBV18; cdr3_aa: ASSQQELWLSYT
j_call: TRBJ2-3; v_call: TRBV11-1; cdr3_aa: ASRPWRGTDTQY
j_call: TRBJ2-4; v_call: TRBV28; cdr3_aa: ASNQRGSMAKNIQY
j_call: TRBJ2-1; v_call: TRBV19; cdr3_aa: ASSVGTSGSLLRNEQF
j_call: TRBJ2-3; v_call: TRBV24-1; cdr3_aa: ATSDYRYTQY
j_call: TRBJ1-5; v_call: TRBV6-8; cdr3_aa: ASSLNPLSNQPQH
j_call: TRBJ1-4; v_call: TRBV6-6; cdr3_aa: ASSWTPGREKLF
j_call: TRBJ1-2; v_call: TRBV7-9; cdr3_aa: ASSLDGTPANYGYT
j_call: TRBJ1-5; v_call: TRBV6-2/TRBV6-3; cdr3_aa: ASSQSLDQPQH
j_call: TRBJ2-3; v_call: TRBV11-2; cdr3_aa: ASSLSWRNTDTQY
j_call: TRBJ1-5; v_call: TRBV15; cdr3_aa: ATSREITGNQPQH
j_call: TRBJ2-7; v_call: TRBV5-4; cdr3_aa: ASSSFAGHEQY
j_call: TRBJ2-7; v_call: TRBV10-3; cdr3_aa: AISEADRVSYEQY
j_call: TRBJ2-3; v_call: TRBV7-2; cdr3_aa: ASSSATDTQY
j_call: TRBJ2-7; v_call: TRBV7-2; cdr3_aa: ASSSTPSGSI
j_call: TRBJ2-5; v_call: TRBV7-8; cdr3_aa: ASSLRRGRRETQY
j_call: TRBJ2-1; v_call: TRBV19; cdr3_aa: ASSRGGSTYNEQF
j_call: TRBJ2-1; v_call: TRBV5-6; cdr3_aa: ASSLMGLAGGSSYNEQF
j_call: TRBJ2-2; v_call: TRBV4-1; cdr3_aa: ASSQVGTPTGELF
j_call: TRBJ2-3; v_call: TRBV12-5; cdr3_aa: ASTGQGPDTQY
j_call: TRBJ1-2; v_call: TRBV7-2; cdr3_aa: ASNQNYGYT
j_call: TRBJ2-2; v_call: TRBV6-4; cdr3_aa: ASSLNSGTNTGELF
j_call: TRBJ1-5; v_call: TRBV5-1; cdr3_aa: ASSFDGRGGSNQPQH